One and the same sample provided the 17 T cell receptor beta chains below, sequenced in a study of cytomegalovirus exposure and HLA in healthy donors. Profiling relied on immunoSEQ multiplex PCR, and the TCRdb table lists in-frame clones only, not all of them. The sample records about 160,000 clones, around nine tenths being singletons. The sequenced material came from PBMCs. These receptors were collected from a young woman in good health and CMV-seronegative.

V usage is TRBV25-1 and J usage is TRBJ2-5, with 13 bases identical to TRBD2. Trimming at V came to 8 bases and at J to 0 bases, leaving 9 bases not matched to a gene. The CDR3 spans 17 residues. Germline lookup yields CDR1 MGHDK and CDR2 SYGVNS. This CDR3 is CASGWTSGGRDQETQYF. The DNA for the CDR3 is TGTGCCAGCGGTTGGACTAGCGGGGGTCGAGACCAAGAGACCCAGTACTTC.

V gene TRBV9 combines with J gene TRBJ2-1, with no clear D. Germline assignment: CDR1 SGDLS and CDR2 YYNGEE. CDR3 length equals 12 residues. V was shortened by 0 bases and J by 8 bases, with 6 bases between the two germline ends. CDR3 sequence (DNA): TGTGCCAGCAGCGTAGCTACCGATGAGCAGTTCTTC. This translates into CASSVATDEQFF.

The J gene is TRBJ1-3, the V gene TRBV7-6, with TRBD1 as a possible D gene (5 bases). Trimming cost V 1 base and J 4 bases, with 17 bases left between them. This CDR3 has 17 residues. Germline V lookup: CDR1 SGHVS, CDR2 FNYEAQ. DNA for the CDR3: TGTGCCAGCAGCTTAGGGGTCGACGGAGACAGCGGAAACACCATATATTTT. Amino acid sequence: CASSLGVDGDSGNTIYF.

The chain carries TRBV28 and TRBJ2-3; a possible D gene is TRBD1 (6 bases). With 4 bases removed from V and 3 bases from J, the gap between germline ends came to 14 bases. The germline V gene encodes CDR1 MDHEN and CDR2 SYDVKM. The CDR3 contains 15 residues. CDR3 DNA: TGTGCCAGCAGTTCGCCGGGAACAGGGACAGATACGCAGTATTTT. Encoded protein: CASSSPGTGTDTQYF.

The gene calls are TRBV5-1 and TRBJ1-1; 11 bases are a match to TRBD1. The V and J ends lost 3 bases and 1 base, in that order; junction bases with no gene match: 5. The CDR3 extends over 16 amino acids. CDR1 is SGHRS, CDR2 YFSETQ, per germline. CDR3 bases: TGCGCCAGCAGCTCGACCGGGACAGGGGGGAACACTGAAGCTTTCTTT. This gives the protein CASSSTGTGGNTEAFF.

This clone was found a few times. The rearrangement uses TRBV11-2 and TRBJ1-5; possibly TRBD1 for D (6 bases). The CDR3 runs to 15 residues. V was shortened by 5 bases and J by 3 bases, with 14 bases between the two germline ends. From germline, CDR1 is SGHAT and CDR2 FQNNGV. CDR3 amino acids: CASSPVQGSNQPQHF. The CDR3 DNA is TGTGCCAGCAGCCCCGTCCAGGGGTCCAATCAGCCCCAGCATTTT. Together with reference TRBV11-2 and TRBJ1-5, the CDR3 gives the full variable domain: EAGVAQSPRYKIIEKRQSVAFWCNPISGHATLYWYQQILGQGPKLLIQFQNNGVVDDSQLPKDRFSAERLKGVDSTLKIQPAKLEDSAVYLCASSPVQGSNQPQHFGDGTRLSIL.

This clone was counted once. This chain uses TRBV28 with TRBJ2-7; D is unresolved. Germline V gene lookup returns CDR1 MDHEN and CDR2 SYDVKM. The CDR3 has 11 amino acids. V was trimmed by 6 bases and J by 0 bases, leaving 3 bases between them. The CDR3 nucleotides are TGTGCCAGCAGGCGCTCCTACGAGCAGTACTTC. Translated: CASRRSYEQYF. Using reference TRBV28 and TRBJ2-7 for the parts outside the CDR3, the full variable domain is DVKVTQSSRYLVKRTGEKVFLECVQDMDHENMFWYRQDPGLGLRLIYFSYDVKMKEKGDIPEGYSVSREKKERFSLILESASTNQTSMYLCASRRSYEQYFGPGTRLTVT.

The chain joins TRBV21-1 to TRBJ1-5; the table calls TRBD1, which could not be checked here. TRBV21-1 is recorded as a pseudogene. This CDR3 is built from 21 residues. CDR3 coding DNA: TGTGCCAGCAGCAAAGAAAGGGGGGCGACAGGGCGAAGAGCAAGGGTGCAGCCCCAGCATTTT. Its protein is CASSKERGATGRRARVQPQHF.

The CDR3, as DNA: TGCACCAGCAGCGGCGATCTCGAGCGACCCGACAATGAGCAGTTCTTC. As protein: CTSSGDLERPDNEQFF. This sequence joins TRBV1 and TRBJ2-1; the table's D call, TRBD2, has no DNA check behind it. TRBV1 is a pseudogene segment. The CDR3 consists of 16 residues.

This sequence joins TRBV7-9 and TRBJ1-3, with D unclear. The CDR3 sequence is 16 residues long. CDR1 and CDR2 (germline): SEHNR, FQNEAQ (reference sequence). With 5 bases removed from V and 0 bases from J, the gap between germline ends came to 14 bases. CDR3: CASSPAAAHSGNTIYF. DNA of the CDR3: TGTGCCAGCAGCCCAGCGGCGGCCCACTCTGGAAACACCATATATTTT.

CDR3 nucleotides: TGTGCCAGCACCGATGTTGTCGTCAGGGGGCTTAGCACAGATACGCAGTATTTT. Its translation is CASTDVVVRGLSTDTQYF. V and J are TRBV27 and TRBJ2-3, with TRBD1 identical over 8 bases. The germline V gene has CDR1 MNHEY and CDR2 SMNVEV (reference sequence). Trimming at V came to 7 bases and at J to 0 bases, leaving 15 bases not matched to a gene. The CDR3 totals 18 residues.

This clone was seen more than once but under ten times. The chain joins TRBV6-6 to TRBJ1-2, with unresolved D. The CDR3 length is 13 residues. Trimming took 0 bases from V and 6 from J, leaving 8 bases between them. Germline CDR1 reads MNHNY; CDR2 reads SVGAGI (reference sequence). The CDR3: CASSYSNGDGYTF. The CDR3 DNA is TGTGCCAGCAGTTACTCGAACGGGGATGGCTACACCTTC.

The V gene is TRBV4-2, the J gene TRBJ2-5; TRBD2 matches at 9 bases. CDR3 size: 16 residues. Trimming took 0 bases from V and 4 from J; bases not matched to a gene: 6. Germline loops: CDR1 LGHNA, CDR2 YNFKEQ. CDR3 in amino acids: CASSQDGAGGPETQYF. CDR3 in DNA: TGTGCCAGCAGCCAAGACGGTGCGGGGGGGCCAGAGACCCAGTACTTC.

The gene calls are TRBV19 and TRBJ2-7; 8 bases are a match to TRBD1. Germline CDR1 is LNHDA and CDR2 is SQIVND (reference sequence). Trimming at V came to 5 bases and at J to 6 bases, leaving 6 bases not matched to a gene. The CDR3 length is 13 residues. CDR3 nucleotides: TGTGCCAGTAGTCCCGACAGGGGACGCGAGCAGTACTTC. Its protein is CASSPDRGREQYF.

CDR3 DNA: TGTGCCAGCAGCGTAGCTGGGGACTGGGGCACCGGGGAGCTGTTTTTT. Its protein is CASSVAGDWGTGELFF. The rearrangement uses TRBV9 and TRBJ2-2; perhaps TRBD2 as D (6 bases). Trimming shortened V by 0 bases and J by 4 bases, and 13 bases separated the two germline ends. Germline V gene sequence: CDR1 SGDLS, CDR2 YYNGEE. CDR3 size: 16 residues.

The chain has TRBV30 and TRBJ2-7; 13 bases match TRBD2. The CDR3 length is 16 residues. Germline values: CDR1 GTSNPN, CDR2 SVGIG (reference sequence). V was clipped by 3 bases and J by 4 bases; unmatched bases: 9. The CDR3 region is CAWSTQTSGGLYEQYF. In DNA, the CDR3 is TGTGCCTGGAGCACCCAGACTAGCGGGGGGTTATACGAGCAGTACTTC.

The CDR3 is CARTSDRGGYGYTF. CDR3 nucleotide sequence: TGTGCCCGGACCTCAGACAGGGGTGGTTATGGCTACACCTTC. The chain is built from TRBV2 and TRBJ1-2, with 8 bases matching TRBD1. The germline gives CDR1 SNHLY, CDR2 FYNNEI. With V trimmed by 11 bases and J by 5 bases, 13 bases remained unmatched. The CDR3 is 14 amino acids.